Sequencing of this TCR beta chain was carried out in a study of T cells in Graves' hyperthyroidism and ophthalmopathy. General study points: Ophthalmopathy was distinguished from stable hyperthyroidism by 13 V-J signatures.

Clinicians diagnosed patients from clinical symptoms, serum thyroxine and TRAb, thyroid ultrasound and orbital computed tomography. V lost 6 bases to trimming and J lost 7 bases, with 13 bases between them. CDR1 MDHEN and CDR2 SYDVKM come from the germline V gene. The length of the CDR3 is 13 residues. This clonotype was recorded at least ten times. The antigen is not known. The source material, RNA transcripts, was used to amplify TCR beta CDR3 regions. The HTBI primer set drove a first-round RT-PCR of the TCR CDR3. TCRdb processed the multiplex PCR reads anew with MiXCR; each CDR3 protein has one entry. The repertoire has fewer than 350,000 distinct CDR3 sequences, 15% of them found once; the top ten carry 30%.

This clonotype was obtained from a woman between 45 and 60 years old with Graves' hyperthyroidism that later progressed to Graves' ophthalmopathy. The chain recombines TRBV28 with TRBJ2-1; D may be TRBD2 (5 bases). What was sequenced was blood. The CDR3 sequence is CASRAQRRNEQFF. The CDR3 nucleotides are TGTGCCAGCAGAGCCCAGAGGAGGAATGAGCAGTTCTTC. Variable domain in full (rest from reference TRBV28 and TRBJ2-1): DVKVTQSSRYLVKRTGEKVFLECVQDMDHENMFWYRQDPGLGLRLIYFSYDVKMKEKGDIPEGYSVSREKKERFSLILESASTNQTSMYLCASRAQRRNEQFFGPGTRLTVL.